One sample yielded the 26 T cell receptor beta chains listed below, sequenced in a study of CD8+CD57+ T cells in acquired aplastic anemia. For sequencing, patients were chosen who had shown expansion of CD8+CD57+ cells by flow cytometry. The template used for profiling TCR beta VDJ and CDR3 was genomic DNA. TCRdb used MiXCR to reprocess the reads, holding one entry per CDR3 protein. The profile covers under 200,000 distinct CDR3 sequences, with approximately 52% appearing a single time and about 2% taken by the ten largest. Sequencing input: sorted CD4+, CD8+, or CD8+CD57+ T cells (not recorded which) from PBMCs. These receptors came from a human donor with aplastic anemia.

The table lists this clonotype with many counts. This rearrangement joins TRBV3-1 to TRBJ1-1; D may be TRBD1 (5 bases). From germline, CDR1 is LGHDT and CDR2 YNNKEL (reference sequence). V was cut by 3 bases and J by 0 bases, with 20 bases left in between. The CDR3 is 18 amino acids. The CDR3 region is CASSHDPGGGTLNTEAFF. The CDR3 DNA is TGTGCCAGCAGCCACGACCCGGGGGGGGGGACCCTGAACACTGAAGCTTTCTTT.

The chain's CDR3 is CASLSGRDEQYF. In nucleotides, the CDR3 is TGTGCCAGTCTGTCGGGGAGGGACGAGCAGTACTTC. The V gene is TRBV7-9, the J gene TRBJ2-7, with TRBD2 matching 7 bases. Germline trimming cut 9 bases from V and 5 bases from J; bases unmatched to any gene: 7. The germline gives CDR1 SEHNR, CDR2 FQNEAQ (reference sequence). There are 12 residues in the CDR3.

The rearrangement uses TRBV20-1 and TRBJ2-1, with 13 bases lining up with TRBD2. V lost 6 bases to trimming and J lost 5 bases; unmatched junction nucleotides: 7. CDR1 DFQATT and CDR2 SNEGSKA come from the germline V gene (reference sequence). There are 15 residues in the CDR3. CDR3 protein: CSAATSGGHNNEQFF. The DNA for the CDR3 is TGCAGTGCCGCGACTAGCGGGGGGCACAACAATGAGCAGTTCTTC.

The V gene is TRBV2, the J gene TRBJ2-7; D may match TRBD1 or TRBD2 (5 bases each). V dropped 2 bases and J dropped 6 bases, with 14 bases sitting between them. From germline, CDR1 is SNHLY and CDR2 FYNNEI. The CDR3 spans 14 residues. The CDR3 loop is CASSELGTYLEQYF. Written as DNA, the CDR3 is TGTGCCAGCAGTGAACTTGGGACGTATCTCGAGCAGTACTTC. The whole variable domain, filled in from reference TRBV2 and TRBJ2-7, reads EPEVTQTPSHQVTQMGQEVILRCVPISNHLYFYWYRQILGQKVEFLVSFYNNEISEKSEIFDDQFSVERPDGSNFTLKIRSTKLEDSAMYFCASSELGTYLEQYFGPGTRLTVT.

As regards this clonotype: A much larger clone is a single base away; this may be a read error. The chain carries TRBV5-1 and TRBJ2-1, with TRBD2 matching over 7 bases. In germline, CDR1 is SGHRS, CDR2 YFSETQ. This CDR3 is built from 18 residues. Trimming removed 4 bases from V and 3 bases from J; junction bases left unmatched: 16. The CDR3 nucleotides are TGCGCCAGCAGCCCCCGGAAGGGAGGGCGCGTCCGCTACAATGAGCAGTTCTTC. Protein sequence: CASSPRKGGRVRYNEQFF.

In its sample, this clonotype was seen many times. The V gene is TRBV14, the J gene TRBJ2-3; 11 nucleotides agree with TRBD2. Germline trimming cut 2 bases from V and 7 bases from J; bases unmatched to any gene: 14. The CDR3 has 18 residues. Germline CDR1 SGHDN, CDR2 FVKESK. The CDR3 DNA reads TGTGCCAGCAGCCAAACGGATAAGCTTAGCGGGGGGGCCCATACGCAGTATTTT. Encoded protein: CASSQTDKLSGGAHTQYF.

The sample holds many counts of this clonotype. This rearrangement joins TRBV5-1 to TRBJ1-4; D is uncertain. V shed 4 bases and J shed 6 bases, with 16 bases lying between them. CDR3 length: 15 amino acids. Germline V lookup: CDR1 SGHRS, CDR2 YFSETQ. For the CDR3, the DNA is TGCGCCAGCAGCATCGGATCTATCCCCTATGAAAAACTGTTTTTT. It translates to CASSIGSIPYEKLFF.

This clonotype occurred many times. In nucleotides, the CDR3 is TGTGCCAGCAGCGTCACTGAGCGGGGGGAGCAGTTCTTC. Translated: CASSVTERGEQFF. The chain recombines TRBV9 with TRBJ2-1; 8 nucleotides agree with TRBD2. The CDR3 has 13 amino acids. J lost 10 bases, V lost 2 bases, and 5 bases had no gene match. Germline loops: CDR1 SGDLS, CDR2 YYNGEE.

This clonotype was counted at least ten times. The J gene is TRBJ2-2, the V gene TRBV2; maybe TRBD2 (5 bases). Looked up from germline, CDR1 is SNHLY and CDR2 is FYNNEI. The CDR3 runs 14 residues. V lost 7 bases, J lost 2 bases, and 11 bases lay in between. CDR3 sequence: CASMLGINTGELFF. As DNA, the CDR3 is TGTGCCAGCATGCTCGGGATTAACACCGGGGAGCTGTTTTTT.

On this clonotype itself: A much larger clone sits a single nucleotide away, making a read error possible. The chain links TRBV12-3 or TRBV12-4 to TRBJ2-1; TRBD2 is a possible D gene (7 bases). V lost 0 bases and J 7 bases, leaving 13 bases between the germline ends. This CDR3 comprises 15 residues. The CDR3 DNA reads TGTGCCAGCAGTTTAGCGGGGGGGCTGGTGAATGAGCAGTTCTTC. Translating gives CASSLAGGLVNEQFF.

In this sample, this clonotype turned up once. The gene calls are TRBV24-1 and TRBJ2-5; TRBD2 matches 16 bases. CDR1 is KGHDR, CDR2 SFDVKD, per germline. V was pared by 10 bases and J by 9 bases, with 1 base of the junction left unmatched. The CDR3 length is 12 residues. CDR3 loop: CATGTSGGAQYF. The CDR3 DNA reads TGTGCCACTGGGACTAGCGGGGGGGCCCAGTACTTC.

This clonotype occurred many times. The chain is built from TRBV18 and TRBJ2-5, with 9 bases lining up with TRBD2. Germline lookup yields CDR1 KGHSH and CDR2 LQKENI. The CDR3 totals 15 residues. With 1 base clipped from V and 3 bases from J, the junction kept 3 bases outside the gene matches. The CDR3: CASSPRAGGKETQYF. In DNA form, the CDR3 reads TGTGCCAGCTCACCACGAGCGGGGGGCAAAGAGACCCAGTACTTC.

The chain combines TRBV7-9 with TRBJ1-1; no reliable D call. CDR1 and CDR2 from the germline V gene are SEHNR and FQNEAQ (reference sequence). The CDR3 is 14 amino acids. With 5 bases removed from V and 5 bases from J, the gap between germline ends came to 15 bases. DNA of the CDR3: TGTGCCAGCAGCCCGGGAAGCCTGGGGACTGAAGCTTTCTTT. It specifies CASSPGSLGTEAFF.

This clonotype was counted only a few times. The J gene is TRBJ1-6, the V gene TRBV9, with a possible D match to TRBD1 (6 bases). There are 14 residues in the CDR3. From germline, CDR1 is SGDLS and CDR2 YYNGEE. Trimming pared 1 base from V and 14 bases from J, leaving 16 bases between. The CDR3 nucleotides read TGTGCCAGCAGCGTAACAGGGCAGGTAGGGACCCTCCACTTT. This translates into CASSVTGQVGTLHF.

A note on this clonotype: Sequence at one end of the junction differs from germline and may be a read error. The chain joins TRBV15 to TRBJ2-7; the match to TRBD2 covers 11 bases. The CDR3 runs 15 residues. Germline CDR1 is LNHNV and CDR2 is YYDKDF (reference sequence). The CDR3 reads CAASRTGTSGYGQYF. The CDR3 DNA reads TGTGCCGCCAGCAGGACCGGGACTAGCGGCTACGGGCAGTACTTC.

This chain links TRBV9 with TRBJ2-3, with 7 bases fitting TRBD2. V lost 3 bases to trimming and J lost 2 bases; unmatched junction nucleotides: 6. This CDR3 contains 15 residues. Germline CDR1 is SGDLS and CDR2 is YYNGEE. CDR3: CASSAASGVTDTQYF. The CDR3 region has the DNA TGTGCCAGCAGCGCCGCCAGCGGGGTCACAGATACGCAGTATTTT.

This chain links TRBV4-3 with TRBJ2-3; 8 nucleotides agree with TRBD1. Germline V gives CDR1 LGHNA, CDR2 YSLEER. CDR3 length: 16 amino acids. J was trimmed by 6 bases and V by 0 bases; bases with no gene match: 8. The CDR3 loop is CASSQDRQGAGDTQYF. In DNA form, the CDR3 reads TGCGCCAGCAGCCAAGATCGGCAGGGGGCAGGCGATACGCAGTATTTT.

This clonotype was observed a few times. The chain couples TRBV10-3 to TRBJ2-1; possible D gene TRBD2, 5 bases. Trimming stripped 10 bases from V and 0 bases from J, with 13 bases between. Germline V gene sequence: CDR1 ENHRY, CDR2 SYGVKD. CDR3 length equals 14 residues. The CDR3 spells CATAHGNSYNEQFF. Here the CDR3 DNA reads TGTGCCACCGCGCACGGGAACTCCTACAATGAGCAGTTCTTC.

The J gene is TRBJ2-7, the V gene TRBV7-8; D possibly matches TRBD1 or TRBD2 (5 bases each). This CDR3 has 15 amino acids. The V end was cut by 5 bases, the J end by 6 bases, with 20 bases between. The germline V gene encodes CDR1 SGHVS and CDR2 FQNEAQ. CDR3 nucleotide sequence: TGTGCCAGCAGCACGGGACCGACTCTAACTACCGAGCAGTACTTC. Translating gives CASSTGPTLTTEQYF. The full variable domain, its missing parts supplied by reference TRBV7-8 and TRBJ2-7, is GAGVSQSPRYKVAKRGQDVALRCDPISGHVSLFWYQQALGQGPEFLTYFQNEAQLDKSGLPSDRFFAERPEGSVSTLKIQRTQQEDSAVYLCASSTGPTLTTEQYFGPGTRLTVT.

The CDR3 loop is CATSDVDRGHGELFF. In DNA, the CDR3 is TGTGCCACCAGTGACGTCGACAGGGGGCACGGGGAGCTGTTTTTT. This chain uses TRBV24-1 with TRBJ2-2; 10 nucleotides align to TRBD1. The CDR3 covers 15 residues. V trimming: 4 bases; J trimming: 7 bases; junction bases outside the gene matches: 5. CDR1 is KGHDR and CDR2 is SFDVKD in the germline V gene.

The CDR3 nucleotides read TGTGCCATTCGCGGGCAGGGGCATAATTCACCCCTCCACTTT. Translating it yields CAIRGQGHNSPLHF. The chain is built from TRBV10-3 and TRBJ1-6; a possible D gene is TRBD1 (6 bases). Trimming left V 9 bases short and J 5 bases short, with 14 bases between. The CDR3 spans 14 residues. Per the germline V gene, CDR1 is ENHRY and CDR2 is SYGVKD.

This chain joins TRBV12-3 or TRBV12-4 and TRBJ2-5; D uncertain. This CDR3 is 12 amino acids long. The ends were cut back, 3 bases at V and 5 bases at J, with 7 bases in the middle. CDR3 in DNA: TGTGCCAGCAGTTTTACGTTCGAGACCCAGTACTTC. Encoded protein: CASSFTFETQYF.

Worth noting for this clonotype: This may be a read error: a much more frequent sequence differs by one nucleotide. The CDR3 DNA sequence: TGTGCCGGCAGCCAAGTTACTAGCGGGAGCCGAGAGACCCAGTACTTC. It translates to CAGSQVTSGSRETQYF. The chain combines TRBV3-1 with TRBJ2-5; the match to TRBD2 covers 11 bases. This CDR3 contains 16 residues. Germline CDR1 is LGHDT and CDR2 is YNNKEL (reference sequence).

This clonotype was seen repeatedly, ten times or more. The chain joins TRBV15 to TRBJ1-1, with D unresolved. This CDR3 comprises 13 residues. The germline CDR1 and CDR2 sequences are LNHNV and YYDKDF (reference sequence). Deletions cut 0 bases from V and 4 bases from J, with 6 bases between. The CDR3 reads CATSRDPATEAFF. The DNA for the CDR3 is TGTGCCACCAGCAGAGATCCAGCCACTGAAGCTTTCTTT. The variable domain in full, completed from reference TRBV15 and TRBJ1-1, reads DAMVIQNPRYQVTQFGKPVTLSCSQTLNHNVMYWYQQKSSQAPKLLFHYYDKDFNNEADTPDNFQSRRPNTSFCFLDIRSPGLGDTAMYLCATSRDPATEAFFGQGTRLTVV.

Turning to this clonotype: This may be a read error: a much more frequent sequence differs by one nucleotide. V usage is TRBV10-3 and J usage is TRBJ2-5; 9 bases map to TRBD2. V was clipped by 5 bases and J by 2 bases; unmatched bases: 9. Germline CDR1 ENHRY, CDR2 SYGVKD. CDR3 size: 16 residues. The CDR3 coding sequence is TGTGCCATCAGTCGTCTTCTGCGGGGGGGTCAAGAGACCCAGTACTTC. This translates into CAISRLLRGGQETQYF.

Of note for this clonotype: It may be a read error: a sequence one base away is much more abundant. V is TRBV13 and J is TRBJ2-7, with unresolved D. Trimming stripped 7 bases from V and 7 bases from J, with 17 bases between. This CDR3 spans 13 amino acids. The germline gives CDR1 PRHDT, CDR2 FYEKMQ (reference sequence). The CDR3 DNA sequence: TGTGCCAGCACCAAAAACCGGCACAATGAGCAGTACTTC. This codes for CASTKNRHNEQYF.